This T cell receptor beta chain was sequenced in a study of T cells in Graves' hyperthyroidism and ophthalmopathy (dated by TCRdb to about 2019). In terms of the full investigation: Peripheral blood samples were taken at the time of initial diagnosis, prior to any treatment. Once sampling was done, hyperthyroidism patients were given methimazole at a starting dose of 30 mg daily, whereas ophthalmopathy patients were given high-dose intravenous methylprednisolone. An independent validation cohort of under 20 hyperthyroidism patients and 17 patients who later progressed to ophthalmopathy tested prospective prediction of ophthalmopathy. For training and testing, the 100 patients in the discovery cohort were randomly divided in a 7:3 ratio. According to the paper, TCR Vbeta CDR3 sequencing was carried out on approximately 140 peripheral blood samples, which came from fewer than 50 ophthalmopathy, fewer than 80 hyperthyroidism and roughly 17 progressor patients. TCR V-J signatures able to tell the groups apart were searched for in a discovery cohort of 90 to 100 patients, of whom about 40 had Graves' ophthalmopathy and roughly 58 had stable Graves' hyperthyroidism. The study also compared thyroid tissue and blood T-cell repertoires from about six Graves' hyperthyroidism patients.

There are 17 amino acids in the CDR3, from cysteine to phenylalanine inclusive. The sequence is cut down to CDR3 DNA, 51 bases in frame from base 1. V lost 2 bases and J lost 2 bases, and the count of bases not matched to a germline gene is 7. In the germline V gene (reference sequence), CDR1 corresponds to SEHNR and CDR2 to FQNEAQ. Points on this clonotype: No antigen is known for it. No much larger clonotype is one base removed from it; base qualities were not supplied.

Here is what the overall study found, with its caveats: During validation, the model predicted progression to ophthalmopathy a median of approximately 7 months ahead of onset, with roughly 65% sensitivity and roughly 75% specificity. Most expanded thyroid clonotypes (frequency above 0.001) were also found in blood, which suggests that blood repertoires may mirror thyroid immune responses. Ophthalmopathy was separated from stable hyperthyroidism by a 13 V-J signature model, with approximately 90% sensitivity and just over 81% specificity obtained in cross-validation and 80%/75% obtained in testing. No statistical method was used to fix the sample size in advance, and group allocation was not hidden from the investigators.

Graves' hyperthyroidism was defined as stable when no progression to ophthalmopathy occurred over 18 months of follow-up. Hyperthyroidism patients were newly diagnosed, with disease duration under 2 months, and aged 18 to 65 years. Any patient with an uncontrolled infection, another autoimmune disease, pregnancy or lactation was excluded. Diagnoses were based on clinical symptoms, serum thyroxine and TRAb, thyroid ultrasound and orbital computed tomography. PBMCs were separated from roughly 10 ml of fresh peripheral blood using Ficoll-Paque density gradient centrifugation. Trizol reagent was used to extract total RNA, and RNA quality was then checked on an Agilent 2100 Bioanalyzer. Amplification of TCR beta CDR3 regions was carried out from RNA transcripts. For the first round of RT-PCR on the TCR CDR3, the HTBI primer set was used together with the Qiagen OneStep RT-PCR kit. A second multiplex PCR round built the libraries, followed by size selection and purification. The libraries were sequenced on an Illumina HiSeq2000 using paired-end 100 bp reads. The paper's data handling went like this. SOAPnuke was used to process the raw data, removing reads that contained adapters or uncalled bases, had a mean Phred below 15, or lacked an exact match to the constant primer or identifier. High-quality paired reads were merged using COPE v1.2.5, and each unique nucleotide sequence was defined as a clonotype. MiTCR v1.1 was used to align the clonotypes against IMGT TRBV, TRBD and TRBJ reference segments. Analysis was restricted to V-J combinations with a frequency above 0.0001, which covered roughly 99% of repertoires. The TCS score was defined as F50 (clonal expansion) divided by E x V (chaos), with BLOSUM62-based TCRdist calculated between CDR3 peptides within each V-J. Welch's t-statistics and random forest reduced approximately 520 V-J features to 13, which were used in a naive Bayes classifier (R e1071). TCRdb redid the processing of the public reads, applying fastp at Q25 and MiXCR, and retained in-frame beta chains. A single entry per CDR3 protein holds the most common genes and DNA from its merged rows. In this record, the V and J calls reflect TCRdb's handling and not the investigators' own analysis. This sample lists about 740,000 distinct CDR3 sequences; roughly 15% were detected once. Of the sample, 10% is held by the ten largest clones.

The specimen sequenced was blood. The chain joins TRBV7-9 to TRBJ1-5; 9 central bases correspond to TRBD1. The TCR sequence derives from a woman between 18 and 29 years old with Graves' hyperthyroidism. The nucleotide sequence reads TGTGCCAGCAGCTTATCTGGACAGGGGCCGCGCAATCAGCCCCAGCATTTT. Its amino acids are CASSLSGQGPRNQPQHF.